Presented here are 11 T cell receptor beta chains from one specimen sequenced in a study of Ad26.COV2.S vaccination and SARS-CoV-2 variants. Regarding treatment: around 19 received Ad26.COV2.S at low or high dose, single or two shots; five or six received placebo; per-sample allocation not given. Each sample was drawn 63 days after the first injection (of vaccine or placebo). Produced via immunoSEQ multiplex PCR; TCRdb's table is partial and in-frame only. In the table there are 300,000 to 400,000 clones, roughly 90% of which are singletons. The sample in question was peripheral blood, obtained in a trial of Ad26.COV2.S vaccine versus placebo. These receptors all come from a person aged 18 to 59 who received the Ad26.COV2.S COVID-19 vaccine or a placebo.

This clone was picked up one time. This chain links TRBV4-1 with TRBJ1-4; 9 positions agree with TRBD1. This CDR3 comprises 15 residues. Germline V gene lookup returns CDR1 MGHRA and CDR2 YSYEKL. V lost 2 bases and J lost 6; bases outside the gene matches: 4. CDR3 nucleotides: TGCGCCAGCAGCCAACCGGGACAGGGTCATGAAAAACTGTTTTTT. Its translation is CASSQPGQGHEKLFF.

The V and J genes are TRBV7-9 and TRBJ2-3, with a tentative D call TRBD2 (7 bases). Germline V gives CDR1 SEHNR, CDR2 FQNEAQ (reference sequence). Trimming took off 4 bases at V and 3 bases at J, with 14 bases between the two ends. The CDR3 runs to 15 residues. CDR3 in amino acids: CASSSVAGATDTQYF. The CDR3 bases are TGTGCCAGCAGCTCTGTCGCGGGGGCTACAGATACGCAGTATTTT.

The chain uses TRBV5-6 and TRBJ1-1, with 8 bases fitting TRBD1. The germline V gene has CDR1 SGHDT and CDR2 YYEEEE. The junction had 8 bases not matched to a gene; V was cut back by 1 base and J by 3 bases. This CDR3 has 16 amino acids. This CDR3 is CASSLPRTGLYTEAFF. For the CDR3, the DNA is TGTGCCAGCAGCTTGCCTCGGACAGGGCTGTACACTGAAGCTTTCTTT.

J is TRBJ1-2 and V is TRBV27; a possible D gene is TRBD1 (6 bases). The CDR3 is made up of 14 amino acids. The V gene's germline CDR1 is MNHEY and CDR2 SMNVEV (reference sequence). Trimming shortened V by 6 bases and J by 0 bases, and 11 bases separated the two germline ends. This CDR3 is CASRPDRTNYGYTF. CDR3 coding DNA: TGTGCCAGCAGACCGGACAGAACTAACTATGGCTACACCTTC.

The table lists this clone with a count of one. The genes are TRBV11-1 and TRBJ2-7; D is possibly TRBD2 (5 bases). Germline V gene data show CDR1 as SGHAT and CDR2 as FQDESV (reference sequence). This CDR3 has 14 amino acids. V was trimmed by 2 bases and J by 12 bases, leaving 20 bases between them. The CDR3 reads CASSLNPWGDYRYV. Here the CDR3 DNA reads TGTGCCAGCAGCTTAAACCCTTGGGGAGACTACAGGTACGTC.

The chain joins TRBV20-1 to TRBJ2-7; no definite D call. The V gene lost 7 bases and the J gene lost 3 bases, with 10 bases spanning the gap. Germline V CDR1 and CDR2: DFQATT, SNEGSKA (reference sequence). The CDR3 consists of 11 residues. For the CDR3, the DNA is TGCAGTGTTGGGCAGCGCTACGAGCAGTACTTC. Its protein is CSVGQRYEQYF.

In its sample, this clone was seen a few times. CDR3 in amino acids: CASSPAGDNEQYF. CDR3 nucleotide sequence: TGTGCCAGTAGTCCAGCGGGGGATAACGAGCAGTACTTC. The rearrangement uses TRBV19 and TRBJ2-7; 8 bases align to TRBD2. The CDR3 spans 13 residues. With 5 bases clipped from V and 5 bases from J, the junction kept 5 bases outside the gene matches. Germline values: CDR1 LNHDA, CDR2 SQIVND (reference sequence).

The J gene is TRBJ1-2, the V gene TRBV6-5; 10 nucleotides match TRBD1. J gave up 4 bases and V 0 bases, and 2 bases lay outside the gene matches. The V gene's germline CDR1 is MNHEY and CDR2 SVGAGI. This CDR3 spans 15 amino acids. As DNA, the CDR3 is TGTGCCAGCAGTTACTCGACAGGGGGCATCTATGGCTACACCTTC. Translated: CASSYSTGGIYGYTF.

This sequence joins TRBV27 and TRBJ1-2; D is uncertain. V was trimmed by 5 bases and J by 4 bases, leaving 8 bases between them. This CDR3 spans 12 amino acids. Germline assignment: CDR1 MNHEY and CDR2 SMNVEV (reference sequence). This chain's CDR3 is CASSRGPYGYTF. The DNA for the CDR3 is TGTGCCAGCAGTCGCGGGCCCTATGGCTACACCTTC.

J is TRBJ2-1 and V is TRBV13; 7 bases match TRBD1. This CDR3 comprises 13 residues. V lost 1 base to trimming and J lost 6 bases; unmatched junction nucleotides: 0. CDR1 is PRHDT and CDR2 is FYEKMQ in the germline V gene (reference sequence). Here the CDR3 reads CASSLAGGNEQFF. The CDR3 nucleotides read TGTGCCAGCAGCTTAGCAGGGGGCAATGAGCAGTTCTTC.

The CDR3 DNA follows: TGTGCCAGTAGTAGACAGGGGGCCAATGAGCAGTTCTTC. This translates into CASSRQGANEQFF. This sequence joins TRBV19 and TRBJ2-1; 10 bases agree with TRBD1. This CDR3 has 13 amino acids. From germline, CDR1 is LNHDA and CDR2 SQIVND (reference sequence). The trim removed 4 bases at V and 6 bases at J, leaving 0 bases unmatched.